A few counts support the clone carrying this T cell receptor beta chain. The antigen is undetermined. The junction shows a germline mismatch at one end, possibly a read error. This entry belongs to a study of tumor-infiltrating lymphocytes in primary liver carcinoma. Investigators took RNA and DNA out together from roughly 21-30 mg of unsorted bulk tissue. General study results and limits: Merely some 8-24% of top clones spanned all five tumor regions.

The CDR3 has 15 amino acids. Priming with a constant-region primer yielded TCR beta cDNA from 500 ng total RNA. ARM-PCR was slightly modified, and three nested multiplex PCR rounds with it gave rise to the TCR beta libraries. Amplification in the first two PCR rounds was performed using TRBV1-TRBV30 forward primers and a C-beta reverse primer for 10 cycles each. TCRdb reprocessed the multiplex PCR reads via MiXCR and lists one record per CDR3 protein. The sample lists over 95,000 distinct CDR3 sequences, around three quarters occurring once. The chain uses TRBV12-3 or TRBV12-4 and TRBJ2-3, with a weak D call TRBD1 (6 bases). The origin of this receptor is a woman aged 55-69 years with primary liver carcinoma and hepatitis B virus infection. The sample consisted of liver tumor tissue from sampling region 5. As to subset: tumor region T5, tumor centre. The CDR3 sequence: CASRRGQISTDTEYF. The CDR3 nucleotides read TGTGCCAGCAGGCGCGGACAGATTAGCACAGATACGGAGTATTTT.